The sequence of this T cell receptor beta chain was determined in a study of OX40 agonist ivuxolimab in advanced cancers. Study background: Ivuxolimab, an agonist antibody against OX40 (CD134), was given to patients. Participants averaged roughly 60 years of age (range about 23 to 79) and were 75% to 90% male.

Findings and limits, study-wide: Expanded clones belonging to CD8+ T cells outnumbered, on average, those of CD4+.

Comments on this clone: Antigen: not known.

Excluded were patients having autoimmune disease history or systemic immunosuppression. Method: immunoSEQ multiplex PCR; TCRdb's copy keeps in-frame clones and lacks some. The sample consists of approximately 11,000 clones, roughly 86% of them appearing once. The sequence was obtained from an adult with an advanced solid tumor such as melanoma, head and neck, liver or kidney cancer. Sequencing used CD4+ or CD8+ T cells sorted from blood, obtained in a trial of the OX40 agonist ivuxolimab.

CDR3 sequence: CASTEQGEETQYF. The CDR3 DNA is TGCGCCAGCACCGAACAGGGGGAAGAGACCCAGTACTTC. The J gene is TRBJ2-5, the V gene TRBV10-2, with 8 bases identical to TRBD1. Per the germline V gene, CDR1 is WSHSY and CDR2 is SAAADI. The CDR3 is made up of 13 amino acids. J was trimmed by 3 bases and V by 7 bases; bases with no gene match: 4.